This TCR beta chain was documented in a study of beta chain features in type 1 diabetes (dated by TCRdb to 2017 to 2018). With regard to the full study: Mean age, gender distribution, total cell number and subset yield did not differ between patients and healthy donors. Naive and central memory subsets were obtained from all 28 donors, but regulatory and stem cell-like memory subsets were isolated from only 8 patients and roughly 8 healthy donors. A total of 100 million to 110 million sorted cells were examined across all samples, and a strong correlation was observed between cell number per subset and RNA yield. The study compared the TCRB repertoires of sorted circulating CD4+ T cell subsets in recently diagnosed type 1 diabetes patients with those in matched healthy donors.

The High Capacity cDNA Reverse Transcription Kit was used to reverse transcribe all of the isolated RNA, meaning that expressed TCRB transcripts were what got sequenced. Deep immunoSEQ sequencing was applied to naive, central memory and regulatory T cell samples, giving an average of around 3.4 million total reads per sample. After sorted cells were lysed in RLT buffer, RNA was extracted with DNase-treated RNeasy Micro or Mini kits, with the choice depending on cell number. Each cell subset was processed separately to prevent cross-contamination, with patient and healthy donor samples processed together. TCRB sequences were amplified from cDNA with the immunoSEQ multiplex PCR, producing 87-bp fragments spanning the CDR3 region. Sequencing of the amplicons was performed on the Illumina HiSeq platform. The paper's data handling went like this. Synthetic template baselines were used to correct PCR bias computationally, reads within Hamming distance 2 were collapsed together, and singletons that could not be merged were discarded. Reads were aligned against IMGT so that V, D and J genes, CDR3 length and insertions or deletions at six rearrangement sites could be assigned. Within each subset, clonotype counts were normalized to sorted cell number, and only after that were true diversity and Gini coefficients computed with the tcR R package. Repertoire sharing was quantified using the overlap coefficient calculated on TCRB nucleotide sequences. Out-of-frame TCRB sequences from naive cells were analyzed as a proxy for the pre-selection repertoire. In TCRdb, the immuneACCESS table is reduced to in-frame sequences with V and J assigned. These tables do not hold every clone; where another copy was compared, an unresolved V gene accounts for under half, and the others remain unexplained. From that table come the V and J calls and clone size; the DNA was used to work out D and trimming. This sample has roughly 610,000 clones in its table, and 15% to 19% of those were observed once. In total, the top ten clones hold approximately 0.099% of the sample.

Each donor gave one peripheral blood draw, approximately 120 mL on average, collected into heparinised tubes. Using a panel that included CD45RO, CCR7, CD25, CD127, CD95 and CD27, naive, central memory, regulatory and stem cell-like memory CD4+ T cells were sorted on a BD FACSAria II. A purity above 95% was achieved for all sorted populations. Right away, PBMCs were isolated by Lymphoprep density gradient centrifugation and were stained directly, with no culture step. So that batch effects would be minimized, each experiment stained and sorted samples in pairs, pairing one healthy donor with one patient. This clone has only a few counts. Its specific antigen is unknown. There are no base qualities to consult, and no much larger clone falls within one base. Overall study outcomes, separate from this receptor: Fewer insertions and more nucleotide deletions at VDJ recombination sites were observed in patients with type 1 diabetes, implying thymic rearrangement abnormalities. Because small numbers of individuals were included in the HLA sub-analyses, any influence of HLA type on TCRB rearrangement was left unresolved. Because cDNA rather than genomic DNA was sequenced, highly expressing activated cells could have been over-represented, although no difference in activation and CD3 levels was found between groups. Naive, central memory and regulatory TCRB repertoires appeared more similar among patients than among healthy donors. A moderate but significant shortening of TCRB CDR3 length was observed in type 1 diabetes patients in all four CD4+ subsets. Shorter templates might be favored by PCR, yet because patient and control samples were amplified and corrected together, any such skew would affect both groups equally.

V has 5 bases trimmed and J has 8 bases trimmed; junction bases matching no gene number 13. In the germline V gene, CDR1 corresponds to SGHAT and CDR2 to FQNNGV. Its CDR3 holds 15 amino acids, cysteine through phenylalanine. Only CDR3 DNA remains: 45 bases, in frame from the first base. This TCR was recovered from a man aged 18 to 35 in good health. This sequence uses TRBV11-2 and TRBJ1-2; 8 bases in between match TRBD1. The material sequenced was naive CD4+ T cells from blood. What this sample's cell subset or site label stands for: true naive CD4+ T cells. The bases read TGTGCCAGCAGCCCTGCAGGGGGCGCGGCCGGAGGCTACACCTTC. Translated, this is CASSPAGGAAGGYTF.